This T cell receptor (beta chain) derives from a study of early T cells in non-severe SARS-CoV-2 infection (dated by TCRdb to the early 2020s). For context, the study as a whole: Because TCR sequencing was done on bulk RNA from unsorted whole blood, the alpha and beta chains could not be paired. The investigation overall reported the following: VDJdb matching was skewed toward anti-spike CD8 responses and likely underestimated virus-specific expansions by missing private and CD4 specificities.

Set within a cohort of healthcare workers in London, UK, this nested case-control study involved weekly PCR testing of nasopharyngeal swabs along with blood sampling. Healthcare workers were recruited during the week of the UK lockdown, between 23 and 31 March 2020, and followed weekly for up to about 15 weeks. Library construction relied on 5' RACE. For sequencing, a NextSeq 500 was employed. Unique molecular identifiers were attached to individual cDNA molecules in the TCR library protocol so that sequencing error and PCR bias could be corrected. TCR alpha and beta chains were both sequenced, and the abundances of alpha and beta sequences in each sample were closely correlated with each other. In the source study's methods: Decombinator V4 was used to annotate the V gene, J gene and CDR3 of the TCR sequences. Expanded TCRs were defined as changing significantly between any two time points under a Poisson model with p below 0.0001. TCR abundances were normalised to the total number of TCRs sequenced per sample and expressed as counts per million. TRAV1-2 paired with TRAJ12, TRAJ20 or TRAJ33 defined MAIT TCRs, while TRAV10 paired with TRAJ18 defined iNKT TCRs. VDJdb, accessed 1 November 2021, was searched for CMV, EBV and SARS-CoV-2 annotated TCRs, with TCRs annotated for multiple antigens excluded. The raw public data were reprocessed by TCRdb itself: fastp quality trimming at Q25, MiXCR clonotype calling, in-frame beta chains only. Merged by CDR3 protein, the rows form single entries marked with the most common genes and DNA. TCRdb's processing, not the study's, gives the V and J calls here. For this sample the table gives 25,000 to 30,000 distinct CDR3 sequences, of which about 8.6% were detected only once. About 13% of the sample rests with the top ten.

From a lookup of the germline V gene, CDR1 and CDR2 are MGHRA and YSYEKL. From the cysteine up to the phenylalanine, the CDR3 has a length of 14 residues. Of the read, only the CDR3 DNA is kept; its 42 bases are in frame from base 1. V and J are truncated by 1 base and 8 bases respectively, leaving an intervening sequence of 12 bases. Only a few counts were recorded for this clonotype. The antigen this receptor binds is unknown. It has no much larger one-base neighbor in the sample; base qualities were not kept. The rearranged segments are TRBV4-1 and TRBJ2-1, and TRBD1 may be the D gene, going by 5 matching bases. Sequencing used whole blood. The receptor comes from an adult who was a healthcare worker with PCR-confirmed SARS-CoV-2 infection or an uninfected control (not recorded which). The CDR3 corresponds to CASSQVRQGDEQFF. The DNA sequence is TGCGCCAGCAGCCAAGTTAGGCAGGGCGATGAGCAGTTCTTC.